This T cell receptor beta chain was sequenced for a study of T cell repertoires in ileal Crohn's disease. Time point in this sample: neoterminal ileum biopsy at postoperative endoscopy, about 6 months after surgery. This CDR3 region has 13 residues. V dropped 5 bases and J dropped 0 bases, with 10 bases sitting between them. The germline V gene encodes CDR1 GTSNPN and CDR2 SVGIG (reference sequence). This table comes from immunoSEQ multiplex PCR, and its TCRdb copy is limited to in-frame clones, with some not included. This sample carries about 12,000 clones, 82% of them seen once, and the ten largest clones take roughly a tenth.

The sequenced sample was ileal tissue. The chain joins TRBV30 to TRBJ1-2, with D maybe TRBD1 (5 bases). The TCR comes from an adult with Crohn's disease. CDR3 nucleotides: TGTGCCTGGTCAGCAGGGACTAACTATGGCTACACCTTC. It is translated as CAWSAGTNYGYTF.